The present T cell receptor beta chain was sequenced within a study of identifying expanded T cells in peripheral blood. The CDR3 spans 16 residues. V lost 5 bases, J lost 5 bases, and 8 bases stayed unmatched. Germline assignment: CDR1 SNHLY and CDR2 FYNNEI. Repertoires were generated with immunoSEQ multiplex PCR, while TCRdb's copy carries only in-frame clones and drops some. The sample carries 75,000 to 90,000 clones, around 90% recorded once. The chain recombines TRBV2 with TRBJ2-4, with 11 bases aligning to TRBD1. The TCR was taken from a person aged 18-69 years in good health. The material sequenced was blood. The CDR3 loop reads CASSKSGGQGENIQYF. The DNA for the CDR3 is TGTGCCAGCAGTAAAAGTGGGGGACAGGGGGAAAACATTCAGTACTTC.